This TCR beta chain was sequenced during a study of blood T cell repertoires in COVID-19. Across the study: From T cells, B-cell-depleted T cells, or PBMCs came the material, which was cDNA or gDNA.

The CDR3 has 14 residues. Trimming removed 0 bases from V and 6 bases from J, with 15 bases in between. Per germline, CDR1 GTSNPN and CDR2 SVGIG (reference sequence). Assay: immunoSEQ multiplex PCR; the TCRdb copy retains only in-frame clones and omits some. The table shows 70,000 or so clones, with 75% to 80% occurring only once. Sequencing input: peripheral blood. The chain combines TRBV30 with TRBJ2-7; no definite D call. The sequence came from a human donor in a cohort sampled during active COVID-19. The CDR3 DNA reads as TGTGCCTGGAGTGTTACGAGCCAGGCTACCGAGCAGTACTTC. Amino acids: CAWSVTSQATEQYF.